The clone carrying this TCR beta chain was counted ten times or more. The antigen is undetermined. Germline-derived CDR1 and CDR2 are SGHRS and YFSETQ. Losses at the gene ends were 0 bases for V and 3 bases for J; bases not matched to a gene: 10. The CDR3 length is 17 residues. A J-beta primer mix and a sample-barcoded 5' primer were used in a second PCR of about 7 to 12 cycles. Every single cDNA molecule received a tag from a template-switch adaptor with 12 random nucleotides. Sequencing recovered at least 3 million CDR3-containing paired-end reads from each sample. MiXCR was run by TCRdb on the 5' RACE reads, yielding one entry per CDR3 protein. The table lists hundreds of thousands of distinct CDR3 sequences, roughly half of them singletons. The entry originates in a study of blood T cells in healthy people across ages. Broader study findings: With unsorted PBMCs, a conclusive comparison of naive versus antigen-experienced cells was not possible.

Material for sequencing was blood. This receptor was identified in a woman over 75 in good health. V gene TRBV5-1 combines with J gene TRBJ2-7; 9 bases agree with TRBD2. The CDR3 protein is CASSLGIAGASFYEQYF. The CDR3 DNA is TGCGCCAGCAGCTTGGGAATAGCGGGAGCGTCCTTCTACGAGCAGTACTTC.